The clone carrying this TCR beta chain was seen more than once but under ten times. Sample-barcoded 5' priming and a J-beta primer mix drove a second PCR of roughly 6 to 12 cycles. Per-sample output comprised a minimum of 3 million paired-end reads containing CDR3. Each CDR3 protein is one row after TCRdb ran MiXCR on the 5' RACE reads. The data hold about 940,000 distinct CDR3 sequences, with roughly 50% observed a single time. These data belong to a study of blood T cells in healthy people across ages. This CDR3 contains 18 residues. J lost 0 bases, V lost 5 bases, and 10 bases had no gene match. Germline lookup yields CDR1 SGHTA and CDR2 FQGNSA.

This clonotype originated in a man younger than 40 in good health. Sample: blood. The chain links TRBV7-2 to TRBJ2-3, with TRBD2 identical over 11 bases. The CDR3 sequence is CASSPRLAGLTSTDTQYF. CDR3 bases: TGTGCCAGCAGCCCGCGACTAGCGGGGTTGACTAGCACAGATACGCAGTATTTT.